The rows below give T cell receptor beta chains drawn from one sample of a study of T-cell reconstitution after alpha-beta-depleted transplantation in children. MiXCR was run by TCRdb on the PCR reads, yielding one entry per CDR3 protein. There are fewer than 1 million distinct CDR3 sequences in the sample; roughly 15% occur only once, and roughly 5% lies in the top ten. This specimen was PBMCs, mostly from graft donor cells, taken 360 days after TCRalphabeta/CD19-depleted stem cell transplant. The receptors here all came from a male patient younger than 18 who had a stem cell transplant for acute lymphoblastic leukemia, so the T cells may come from the graft donor. Both conserved end residues are part of each CDR3.

j_gene	v_gene	CDR3aa
TRBJ2-2	TRBV9	CASSALRVTGELFF
TRBJ2-3	TRBV7-9	CASSFARLVPDTQYF
TRBJ1-1	TRBV7-7	CASSLGGQENTEAFF
TRBJ2-5	TRBV12-3/TRBV12-4	CASSPTPFEETQYF
TRBJ2-7	TRBV5-5	CASSLGSGTGGIEQYF
TRBJ2-2	TRBV11-3	CASSFGQGKGTGELFF
TRBJ2-7	TRBV4-1	CASSQDRSRLSEQYF
TRBJ1-1	TRBV28	CASSLITFKGGNTEAFF
TRBJ1-2	TRBV5-1	CASSLGVGRGEGYTF
TRBJ2-3	TRBV4-1	CASSQDRYLAGVTDTQYF
TRBJ2-5	TRBV6-2/TRBV6-3	CASTADLPVRETQYF
TRBJ2-7	TRBV7-3	CASSSGTGESSYEQYF
TRBJ2-1	TRBV3-1	CASSPPGLAGVGEQFF
TRBJ2-1	TRBV5-1	CASRKTGTGSYNEQFF
TRBJ2-4	TRBV9	CASSVATGTSGRTIQYF
TRBJ2-3	TRBV27	CASSLGHQLSPTGSPDTQYF
TRBJ1-5	TRBV19	CASSIGSRVRKPQHF
TRBJ2-7	TRBV6-8	CASSYSDRGLAGRIKTYEQYF
TRBJ2-1	TRBV6-6	CASNRPINEQFF
TRBJ2-7	TRBV12-3/TRBV12-4	CASSFRDRGLVEQYF
TRBJ2-6	TRBV12-3/TRBV12-4	CASSLSRPGANVLTF
TRBJ2-1	TRBV9	CASSPLLASGYNEQFF
TRBJ2-3	TRBV27	CASSSLSSSGGVKYF
TRBJ1-5	TRBV5-1	CASRLLSPDRGMHF
TRBJ1-1	TRBV5-1	CASSWIRF
TRBJ2-5	TRBV7-3	CASSLSDTGQETQYF
TRBJ2-7	TRBV12-3/TRBV12-4	CASRPGLAETYEQYF
TRBJ1-2	TRBV29-1	CSGLAPGLSSGYTF
TRBJ2-2	TRBV5-1	CASVRGDTGELFF
TRBJ1-1	TRBV20-1	CSPGGWGDTEAFF
TRBJ2-7	TRBV9	CASSEQGDRAYEQYF
TRBJ2-7	TRBV29-1	CSVVGGGTSAYEQYF
TRBJ2-7	TRBV29-1	CSVEVGTGEQYF
TRBJ1-1	TRBV3-1	CASSQRGENTEAFF
TRBJ2-2	TRBV6-2/TRBV6-3	CASSSTSFNTGELFF
TRBJ2-2	TRBV11-1	CASRVRGAGELFF
TRBJ2-3	TRBV7-9	CASSLTAFTDTQYF
TRBJ2-3	TRBV7-6	CASSPRGDLADTQYF
TRBJ2-1	TRBV11-2	CASGQTGGNNEQFF
TRBJ2-7	TRBV15	CATSRAGGPYEQYF
TRBJ2-3	TRBV5-1	CASIPDRGLDTQYF
TRBJ1-1	TRBV7-9	CASSAGTDKAFF
TRBJ2-4	TRBV5-1	CASSLTPSGRGIAKNIQYF
TRBJ1-5	TRBV9	CASSVTWESHQPQHF
TRBJ2-7	TRBV5-1	CASSLGSGYTYEQYF
TRBJ2-3	TRBV14	CASSQVGRYTQYF
TRBJ1-1	TRBV2	CASRNTGGAAAFF
TRBJ2-3	TRBV5-1	CASSLEAFMSDTQYF
TRBJ2-2	TRBV2	CASRPINTGELFF
TRBJ2-1	TRBV6-1	CASLNEGSNEQFF
TRBJ2-5	TRBV29-1	CSVEGENQETQYF
TRBJ2-3	TRBV12-3/TRBV12-4	CASSFFGTYTDTQYF
TRBJ2-3	TRBV2	CATDWDRDTQYF
TRBJ1-1	TRBV6-5	CASSYGQGMNTEAFF
TRBJ2-3	TRBV7-2	CARLLAGGADTQYF